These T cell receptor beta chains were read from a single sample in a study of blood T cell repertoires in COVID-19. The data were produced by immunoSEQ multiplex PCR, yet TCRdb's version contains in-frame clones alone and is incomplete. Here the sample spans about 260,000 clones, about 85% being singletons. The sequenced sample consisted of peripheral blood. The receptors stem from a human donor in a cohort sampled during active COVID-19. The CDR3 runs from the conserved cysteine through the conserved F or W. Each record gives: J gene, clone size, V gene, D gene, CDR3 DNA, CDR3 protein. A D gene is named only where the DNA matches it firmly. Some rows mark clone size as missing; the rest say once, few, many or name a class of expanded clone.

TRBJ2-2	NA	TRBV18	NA	TGTGCCAGCTCATTTTATAGCGGCAAGAACACCGGGGAGCTGTTTTTT	CASSFYSGKNTGELFF
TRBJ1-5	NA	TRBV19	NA	TGTGCCAGTACCCCCCCCACGGGGGTAAAACAGCCCCAGCATTTT	CASTPPTGVKQPQHF
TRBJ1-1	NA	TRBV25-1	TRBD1	TGTGCCAGCAGTGAATCCATACGACAGGGTAGGAGTGAAGCTTTCTTT	CASSESIRQGRSEAFF
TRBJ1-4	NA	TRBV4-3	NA	TGCGCCAGCAGCCAAGCGCCGGCAACTAATGAAAAACTGTTTTTT	CASSQAPATNEKLFF
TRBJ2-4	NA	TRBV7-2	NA	TGTGCCAGCAGCTCCGGGAGAGCCAAAAACATTCAGTACTTC	CASSSGRAKNIQYF
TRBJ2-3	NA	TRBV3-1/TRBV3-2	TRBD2	TGTGCCAGCAGCGCCACTAGCGGGCGAACAGATACGCAGTATTTT	CASSATSGRTDTQYF
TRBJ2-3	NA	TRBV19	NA	TGTGCCAGTAGCGAAGCGAGCACAGATACGCAGTATTTT	CASSEASTDTQYF
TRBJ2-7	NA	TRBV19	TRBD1	TGTGCCAGCCAGCTAGGACAGGGATCGCGCTACGAGCAGTACTTC	CASQLGQGSRYEQYF
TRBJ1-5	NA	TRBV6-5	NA	TGTGCCAGCAGTTACTCTGGGCAAAGGGGACAGCCCCAGCATTTT	CASSYSGQRGQPQHF
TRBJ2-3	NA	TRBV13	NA	TGTGCCAGCAGCCAGGTCCCCACAGATACGCAGTATTTT	CASSQVPTDTQYF
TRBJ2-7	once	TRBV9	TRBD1	TGTGCCAGCAATCCGGGACAGGGGTCCGAGCAGTACTTC	CASNPGQGSEQYF
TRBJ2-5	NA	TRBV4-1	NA	TGCGCCAGCAGCCAAGATCGGAGCGTGGTGGGCCAAGAGACCCAGTACTTC	CASSQDRSVVGQETQYF
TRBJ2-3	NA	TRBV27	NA	TGTGCCAGCAACCCGGGGAAAGGTCGGGAAGATACGCAGTATTTT	CASNPGKGREDTQYF
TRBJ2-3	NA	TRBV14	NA	TGTGCCAGCAGCCAATATACGGTTAGCACAGATACGCAGTATTTT	CASSQYTVSTDTQYF
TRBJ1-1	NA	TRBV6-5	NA	TGTGCCAGCAGTTACTCAGCAGGGCGGAACACTGAAGCTTTCTTT	CASSYSAGRNTEAFF
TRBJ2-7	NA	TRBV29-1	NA	TGCAGCGTTCAGAGGGAAGGTTACACCTACGAGCAGTACTTC	CSVQREGYTYEQYF
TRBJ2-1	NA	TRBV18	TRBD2	TGTGCCAGCTCACGCCGGGAGGGCCACAATGAGCAGTTCTTC	CASSRREGHNEQFF
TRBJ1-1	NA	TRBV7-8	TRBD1	TGTGCCAGCAGCTTCGACAGGGCCTACGGTGGAGCTTTCTTT	CASSFDRAYGGAFF
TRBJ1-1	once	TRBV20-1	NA	TGCAGTGCTAGCGGGGTCACTGAAGCTTTCTTT	CSASGVTEAFF
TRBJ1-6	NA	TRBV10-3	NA	TGTGCCATCAGTGAGTCGGGCGTACGGTCACCCCTCCACTTT	CAISESGVRSPLHF
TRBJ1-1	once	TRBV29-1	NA	TGCAGCGTTAGACCGATAGACAGGTTTGAAGCTTTCTTT	CSVRPIDRFEAFF
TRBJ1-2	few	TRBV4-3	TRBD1	TGCGCCAGCAGCCAAGCCGCGGACAGGGACAGCTATGGCTACACCTTC	CASSQAADRDSYGYTF
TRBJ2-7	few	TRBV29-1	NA	TGCAGCGTTGCCGGTTTGGCGGGGAAAAGTTCGGGCGAGCAGTACTTC	CSVAGLAGKSSGEQYF
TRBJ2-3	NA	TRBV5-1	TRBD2	TGCGCCAGCAGCTCCAAAAACCCGGGACTATTTGGAGATACGCAGTATTTT	CASSSKNPGLFGDTQYF
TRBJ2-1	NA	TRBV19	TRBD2	TGTGCCAGTAGTCAGCCCTCGAGCGGGAGTGGGGATGAGCAGTTCTTC	CASSQPSSGSGDEQFF
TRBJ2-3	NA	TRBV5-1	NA	TGCGCCAGCAGGGACGGGAGTTCTACAGATACGCAGTATTTT	CASRDGSSTDTQYF
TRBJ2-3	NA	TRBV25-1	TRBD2	TGTGCCAGCAGTAAATTTACGGGGGGAGATACGCAGTATTTT	CASSKFTGGDTQYF